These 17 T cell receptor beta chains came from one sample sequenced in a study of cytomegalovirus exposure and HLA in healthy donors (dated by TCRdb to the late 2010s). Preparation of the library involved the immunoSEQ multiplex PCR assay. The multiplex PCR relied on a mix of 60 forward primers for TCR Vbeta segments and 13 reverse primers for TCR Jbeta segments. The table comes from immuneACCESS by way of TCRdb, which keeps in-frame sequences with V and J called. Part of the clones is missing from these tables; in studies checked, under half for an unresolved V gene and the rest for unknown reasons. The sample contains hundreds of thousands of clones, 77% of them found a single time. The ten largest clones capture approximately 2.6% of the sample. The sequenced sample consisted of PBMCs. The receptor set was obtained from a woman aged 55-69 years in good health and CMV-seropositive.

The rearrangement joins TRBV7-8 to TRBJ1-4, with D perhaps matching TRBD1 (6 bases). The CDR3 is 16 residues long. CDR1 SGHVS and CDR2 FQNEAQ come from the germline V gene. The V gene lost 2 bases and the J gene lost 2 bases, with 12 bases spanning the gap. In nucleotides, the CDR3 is TGTGCCAGCAGCTTAACTTGGCAGGGGACTAATGAAAAACTGTTTTTT. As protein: CASSLTWQGTNEKLFF.

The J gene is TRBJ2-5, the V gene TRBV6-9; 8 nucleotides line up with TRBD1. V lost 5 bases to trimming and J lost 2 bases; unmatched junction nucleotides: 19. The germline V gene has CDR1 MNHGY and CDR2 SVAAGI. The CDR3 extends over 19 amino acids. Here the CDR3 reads CASSTMTGDVHRPQETQYF. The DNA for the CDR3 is TGTGCCAGCAGTACCATGACAGGGGACGTCCATCGACCTCAAGAGACCCAGTACTTC.

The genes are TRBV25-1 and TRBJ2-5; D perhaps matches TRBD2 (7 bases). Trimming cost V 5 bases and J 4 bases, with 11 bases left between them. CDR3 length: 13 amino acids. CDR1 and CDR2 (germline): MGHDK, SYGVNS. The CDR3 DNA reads TGTGCCAGCAGTCGGGGGGCGAGAGAGACCCAGTACTTC. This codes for CASSRGARETQYF.

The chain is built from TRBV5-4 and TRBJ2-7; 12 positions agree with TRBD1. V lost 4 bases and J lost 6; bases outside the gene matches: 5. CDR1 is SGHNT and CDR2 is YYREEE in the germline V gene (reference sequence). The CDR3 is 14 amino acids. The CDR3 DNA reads TGTGCCAGCAGCGTGGGACAGGGGGCGAGCGAGCAGTACTTC. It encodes CASSVGQGASEQYF.

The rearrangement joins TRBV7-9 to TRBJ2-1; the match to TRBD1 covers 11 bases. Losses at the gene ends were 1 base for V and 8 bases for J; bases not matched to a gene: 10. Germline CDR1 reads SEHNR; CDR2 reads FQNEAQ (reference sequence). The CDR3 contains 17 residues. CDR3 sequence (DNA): TGTGCCAGCAGCTTAGACAGCCCGGGACAGGGGGTTGATGAGCAGTTCTTC. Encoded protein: CASSLDSPGQGVDEQFF.

For the CDR3, the DNA is TGTGCCAGCAGTTACTCGAAGCAGGGGGCGAACTATGGCTACACCTTC. It specifies CASSYSKQGANYGYTF. This rearrangement joins TRBV6-6 to TRBJ1-2, with 8 bases aligning to TRBD1. The trim removed 0 bases at V and 2 bases at J, leaving 5 bases unmatched. Germline assignment: CDR1 MNHNY and CDR2 SVGAGI (reference sequence). The CDR3 loop spans 16 amino acids.

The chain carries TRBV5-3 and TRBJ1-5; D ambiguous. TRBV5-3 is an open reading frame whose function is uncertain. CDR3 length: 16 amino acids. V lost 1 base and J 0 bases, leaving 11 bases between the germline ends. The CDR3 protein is CARSLLSVNSNQPQHF. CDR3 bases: TGTGCCAGAAGCTTGCTGTCAGTCAATAGCAATCAGCCCCAGCATTTT.

CDR3 protein: CASSPQGASLDYTF. The CDR3 region has the DNA TGCGCCAGCAGCCCACAGGGGGCGAGTCTAGACTACACCTTC. The chain joins TRBV5-1 to TRBJ1-2, with 9 nucleotides matching TRBD1. The CDR3 loop spans 14 amino acids. V shed 4 bases and J 10 bases; nucleotides not matched to a gene: 11. The germline gives CDR1 SGHRS, CDR2 YFSETQ.

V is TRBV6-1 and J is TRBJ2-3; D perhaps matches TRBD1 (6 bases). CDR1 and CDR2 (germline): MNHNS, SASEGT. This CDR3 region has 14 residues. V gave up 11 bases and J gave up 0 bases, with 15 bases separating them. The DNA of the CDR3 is TGTGCCGTACTACGGACAGAGAGCACAGATACGCAGTATTTT. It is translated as CAVLRTESTDTQYF.

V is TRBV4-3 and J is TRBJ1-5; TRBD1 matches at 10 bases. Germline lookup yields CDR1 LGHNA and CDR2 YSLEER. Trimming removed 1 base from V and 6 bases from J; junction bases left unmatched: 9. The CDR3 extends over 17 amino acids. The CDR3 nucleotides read TGCGCCAGCAGCCAAGTGTGGGGACAGGGGAATTCTCAGCCCCAGCATTTT. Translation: CASSQVWGQGNSQPQHF.

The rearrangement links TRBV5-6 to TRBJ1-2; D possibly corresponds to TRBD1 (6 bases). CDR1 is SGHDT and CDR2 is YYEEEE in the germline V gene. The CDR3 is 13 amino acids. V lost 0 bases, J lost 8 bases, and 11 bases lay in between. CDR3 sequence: CASSLVGGDGYTF. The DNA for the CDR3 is TGTGCCAGCAGCTTGGTAGGGGGGGACGGCTACACCTTC.

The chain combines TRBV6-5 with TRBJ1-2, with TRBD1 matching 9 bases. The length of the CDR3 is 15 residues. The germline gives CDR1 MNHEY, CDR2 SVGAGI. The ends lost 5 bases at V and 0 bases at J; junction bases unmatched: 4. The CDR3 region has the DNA TGTGCCAGCAGTGGGACAGGGCTTTCTAACTATGGCTACACCTTC. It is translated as CASSGTGLSNYGYTF.

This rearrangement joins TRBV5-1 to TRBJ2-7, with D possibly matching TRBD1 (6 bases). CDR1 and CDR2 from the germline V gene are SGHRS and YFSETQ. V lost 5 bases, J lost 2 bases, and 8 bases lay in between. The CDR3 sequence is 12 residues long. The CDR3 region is CASRQGTYEQYF. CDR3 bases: TGCGCCAGCAGACAGGGAACCTACGAGCAGTACTTC.

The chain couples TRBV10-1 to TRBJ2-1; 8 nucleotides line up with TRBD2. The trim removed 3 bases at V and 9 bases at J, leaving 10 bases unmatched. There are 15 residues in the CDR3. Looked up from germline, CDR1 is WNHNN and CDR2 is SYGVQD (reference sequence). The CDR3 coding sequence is TGCGCCAGCAGTGATCCCGGGGCTAGCGGGCTTGAGCAGTTCTTC. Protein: CASSDPGASGLEQFF.

Here the CDR3 DNA reads TGTGCCAGCAGCACATCTTTTAAGCGGGAGGGGTACAATGAGCAGTTCTTC. Translated, it gives CASSTSFKREGYNEQFF. The chain has TRBV6-4 and TRBJ2-1; 10 bases line up with TRBD2. Per the germline V gene, CDR1 is MRHNA and CDR2 is SNTAGT. The CDR3 is made up of 17 amino acids. V was pared by 6 bases and J by 4 bases, with 12 bases of the junction left unmatched.

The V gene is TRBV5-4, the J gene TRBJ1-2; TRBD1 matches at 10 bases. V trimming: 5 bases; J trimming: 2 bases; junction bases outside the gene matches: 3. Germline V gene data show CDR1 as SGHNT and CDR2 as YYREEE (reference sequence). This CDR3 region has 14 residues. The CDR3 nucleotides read TGTGCCAGCAGTCAGACAGGGGGCAACTATGGCTACACCTTC. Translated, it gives CASSQTGGNYGYTF.

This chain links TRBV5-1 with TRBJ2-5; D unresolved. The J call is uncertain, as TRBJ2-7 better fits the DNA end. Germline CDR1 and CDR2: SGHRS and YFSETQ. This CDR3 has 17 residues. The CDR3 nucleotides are TGCGCCAGCAGCTTCTCCAGTAGCACGGGTCTCTTCTACGAGCAGTACTTC. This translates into CASSFSSSTGLFYEQYF.